What follows is one TCR beta chain and its context. CDR1 is ENHRY and CDR2 is SYGVKD in the germline V gene. V trimming: 8 bases; J trimming: 1 base; junction bases outside the gene matches: 3. This CDR3 is built from 13 residues. This record comes from a study of radiotherapy plus CTLA-4 blockade in lung cancer. Treatment of patients with chemo-refractory metastatic non-small-cell lung cancer consisted of focal radiation plus CTLA-4 blockade with ipilimumab. Clones were read by immunoSEQ multiplex PCR, and TCRdb kept only the in-frame ones, dropping some. The sample carries 55,000 to 65,000 clones, about 80% recorded once.

The receptor was derived from a human donor with non-small cell lung cancer who had a partial response to radiotherapy plus ipilimumab. The chain is built from TRBV10-3 and TRBJ2-3; 7 bases match TRBD2. Here the sequenced sample was peripheral blood, taken from a patient treated with radiotherapy plus ipilimumab. In DNA, the CDR3 is TGTGCCATCGGGGCGGGGGGCACAGATACGCAGTATTTT. This translates into CAIGAGGTDTQYF.